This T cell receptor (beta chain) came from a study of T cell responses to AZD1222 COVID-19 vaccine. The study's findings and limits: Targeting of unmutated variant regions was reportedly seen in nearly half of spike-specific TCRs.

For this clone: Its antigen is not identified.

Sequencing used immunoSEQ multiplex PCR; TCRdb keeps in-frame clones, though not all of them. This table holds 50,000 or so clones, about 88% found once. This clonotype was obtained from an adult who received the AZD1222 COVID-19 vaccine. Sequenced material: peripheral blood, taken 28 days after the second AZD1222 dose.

CDR3 sequence reads: CASSWGQGRNEQYF. In nucleotides, the CDR3 is TGTGCCAGCAGCTGGGGACAGGGAAGGAACGAGCAGTACTTC. V is TRBV5-4 and J is TRBJ2-7, with 9 bases aligning to TRBD1. J was trimmed by 5 bases and V by 3 bases; bases with no gene match: 6. This CDR3 has 14 residues. Germline V gives CDR1 SGHNT, CDR2 YYREEE (reference sequence).